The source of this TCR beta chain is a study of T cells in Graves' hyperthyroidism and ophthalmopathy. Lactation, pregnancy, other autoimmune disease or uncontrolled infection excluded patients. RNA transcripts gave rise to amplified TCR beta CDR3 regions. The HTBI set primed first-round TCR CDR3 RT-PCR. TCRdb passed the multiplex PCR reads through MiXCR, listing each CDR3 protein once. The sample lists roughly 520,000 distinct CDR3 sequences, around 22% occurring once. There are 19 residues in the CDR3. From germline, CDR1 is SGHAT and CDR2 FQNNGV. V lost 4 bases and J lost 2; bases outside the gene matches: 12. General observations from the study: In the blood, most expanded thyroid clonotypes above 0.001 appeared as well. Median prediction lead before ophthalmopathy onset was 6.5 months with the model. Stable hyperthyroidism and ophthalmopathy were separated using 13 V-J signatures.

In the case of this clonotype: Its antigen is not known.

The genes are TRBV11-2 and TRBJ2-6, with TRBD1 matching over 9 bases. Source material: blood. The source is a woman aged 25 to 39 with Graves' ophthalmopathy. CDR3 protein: CASSYPGQGLQTGANVLTF. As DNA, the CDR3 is TGTGCCAGCAGCTACCCGGGACAGGGTTTGCAAACTGGGGCCAACGTCCTGACTTTC. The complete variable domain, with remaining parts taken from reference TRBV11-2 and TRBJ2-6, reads EAGVAQSPRYKIIEKRQSVAFWCNPISGHATLYWYQQILGQGPKLLIQFQNNGVVDDSQLPKDRFSAERLKGVDSTLKIQPAKLEDSAVYLCASSYPGQGLQTGANVLTFGAGSRLTVL.